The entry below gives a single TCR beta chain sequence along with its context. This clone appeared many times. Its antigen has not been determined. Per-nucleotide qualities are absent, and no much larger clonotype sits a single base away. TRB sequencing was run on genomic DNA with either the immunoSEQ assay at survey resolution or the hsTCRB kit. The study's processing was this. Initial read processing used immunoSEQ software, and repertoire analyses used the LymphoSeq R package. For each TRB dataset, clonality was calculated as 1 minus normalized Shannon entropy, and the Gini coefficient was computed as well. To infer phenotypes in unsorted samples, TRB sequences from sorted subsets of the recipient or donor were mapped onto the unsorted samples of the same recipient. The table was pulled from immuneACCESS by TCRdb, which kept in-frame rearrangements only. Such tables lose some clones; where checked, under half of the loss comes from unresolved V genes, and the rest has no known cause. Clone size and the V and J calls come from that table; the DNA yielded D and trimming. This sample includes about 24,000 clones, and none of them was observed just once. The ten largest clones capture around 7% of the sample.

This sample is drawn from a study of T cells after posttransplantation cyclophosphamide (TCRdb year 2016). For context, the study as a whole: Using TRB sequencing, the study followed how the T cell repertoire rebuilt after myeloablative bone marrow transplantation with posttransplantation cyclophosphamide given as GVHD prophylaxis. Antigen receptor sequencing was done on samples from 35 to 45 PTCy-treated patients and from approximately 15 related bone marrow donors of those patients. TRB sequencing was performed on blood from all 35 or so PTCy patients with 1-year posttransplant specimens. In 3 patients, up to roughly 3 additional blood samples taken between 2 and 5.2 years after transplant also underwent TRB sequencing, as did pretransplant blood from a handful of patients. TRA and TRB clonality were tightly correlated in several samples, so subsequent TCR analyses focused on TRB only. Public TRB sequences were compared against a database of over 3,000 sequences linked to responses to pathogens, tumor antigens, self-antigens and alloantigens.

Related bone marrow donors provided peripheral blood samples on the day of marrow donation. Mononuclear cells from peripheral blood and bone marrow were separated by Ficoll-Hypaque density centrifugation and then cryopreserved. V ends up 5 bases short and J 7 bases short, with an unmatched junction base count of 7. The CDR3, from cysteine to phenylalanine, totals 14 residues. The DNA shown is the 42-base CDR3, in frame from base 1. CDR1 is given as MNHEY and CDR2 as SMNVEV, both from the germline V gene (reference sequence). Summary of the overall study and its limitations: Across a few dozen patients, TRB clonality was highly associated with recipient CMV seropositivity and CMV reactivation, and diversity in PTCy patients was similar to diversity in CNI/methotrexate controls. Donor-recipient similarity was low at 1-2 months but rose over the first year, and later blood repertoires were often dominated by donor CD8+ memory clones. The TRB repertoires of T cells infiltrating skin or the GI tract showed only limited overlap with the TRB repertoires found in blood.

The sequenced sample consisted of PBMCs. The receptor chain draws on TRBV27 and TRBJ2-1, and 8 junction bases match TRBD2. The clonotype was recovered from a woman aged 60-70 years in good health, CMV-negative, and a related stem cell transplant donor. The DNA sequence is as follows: TGTGCCAGCAGTAGCGGGAGCAGGGGTAATGAGCAGTTCTTC. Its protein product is CASSSGSRGNEQFF.